A single sample gave rise to the 24 T cell receptor beta chains below, sequenced in a study of cytomegalovirus exposure and HLA in healthy donors. The primer mix had 60 Vbeta and 13 Jbeta primers. TCRdb's table, derived via immunoSEQ multiplex PCR, lists solely in-frame clones and lacks some. This sample yields some 190,000 clones, of which approximately 70% are seen a single time; 3% to 4% belongs to the top ten. Sequencing was performed on PBMCs. These TCRs come from a woman in her 30s in good health and CMV-seropositive.

The chain has TRBV28 and TRBJ1-6, with 7 bases that match TRBD1. The CDR3 spans 15 residues. Germline V lookup: CDR1 MDHEN, CDR2 SYDVKM. Trimming cost V 3 bases and J 6 bases; bases outside gene matches: 5. The CDR3 bases are TGTGCCAGCAGTTTGAGACAGGGACGTAATTCACCCCTCCACTTT. Residues: CASSLRQGRNSPLHF.

The V gene is TRBV19, the J gene TRBJ1-1; no clear D gene. Per germline, CDR1 LNHDA and CDR2 SQIVND (reference sequence). The ends were cut back, 4 bases at V and 5 bases at J, with 11 bases in the middle. The CDR3 contains 13 residues. CDR3 amino acids: CASSRARGTEAFF. Written as DNA, the CDR3 is TGTGCCAGTAGTAGGGCTCGAGGGACTGAAGCTTTCTTT.

This chain joins TRBV7-2 and TRBJ1-5, with TRBD1 identical over 8 bases. Per germline, CDR1 SGHTA and CDR2 FQGNSA. Losses at the gene ends were 4 bases for V and 3 bases for J; bases not matched to a gene: 2. The CDR3 sequence is 14 residues long. CDR3 region: CASSSDRVNQPQHF. Here the CDR3 DNA reads TGTGCCAGCAGCTCGGACAGGGTCAATCAGCCCCAGCATTTT.

This chain connects TRBV9 to TRBJ1-1, with 8 nucleotides matching TRBD1. V shed 4 bases and J 6 bases; nucleotides not matched to a gene: 8. This CDR3 is 14 amino acids long. Germline CDR1 and CDR2: SGDLS and YYNGEE. CDR3 nucleotides: TGTGCCAGCAGCTTCAGGACAGGGAAGGCTGAAGCTTTCTTT. Its protein is CASSFRTGKAEAFF.

This clone was picked up one time. The chain employs TRBV19 and TRBJ1-2; a weak D match, TRBD1 (5 bases). There are 14 residues in the CDR3. Germline values: CDR1 LNHDA, CDR2 SQIVND (reference sequence). The V and J ends lost 8 bases and 4 bases respectively, with 17 bases between them. In DNA form, the CDR3 reads TGTGCCAGTCAGGGCCCCGCGGAGGGCTATGGCTACACCTTC. It specifies CASQGPAEGYGYTF.

V is TRBV19 and J is TRBJ1-1; D ambiguous. The germline V gene encodes CDR1 LNHDA and CDR2 SQIVND (reference sequence). The CDR3 runs to 12 residues. The V end was cut by 5 bases, the J end by 5 bases, with 9 bases between. CDR3 sequence (DNA): TGTGCCAGTAGTGGAGGGAGGACTGAAGCTTTCTTT. Protein: CASSGGRTEAFF.

CDR3: CASSLDSGTIHNEQFF. The CDR3 DNA sequence: TGTGCCAGCAGTCTGGATTCCGGGACTATACACAATGAGCAGTTCTTC. The rearrangement links TRBV13 to TRBJ2-1, with 7 bases identical to TRBD2. The ends lost 6 bases at V and 5 bases at J; junction bases unmatched: 13. The CDR3 consists of 16 residues. The germline V gene has CDR1 PRHDT and CDR2 FYEKMQ (reference sequence). Looking up the rest from reference TRBV13 and TRBJ2-1 gives the full variable domain: AAGVIQSPRHLIKEKRETATLKCYPIPRHDTVYWYQQGPGQDPQFLISFYEKMQSDKGSIPDRFSAQQFSDYHSELNMSSLELGDSALYFCASSLDSGTIHNEQFFGPGTRLTVL.

This clone was picked up a small number of times. The chain employs TRBV7-8 and TRBJ1-5, with D perhaps matching TRBD1 (5 bases). The germline V and J ends were trimmed by 8 bases and 1 base, with 15 bases remaining between them. CDR3 size: 15 residues. Germline CDR1 SGHVS, CDR2 FQNEAQ. The chain's CDR3 is CASSWAGPSNQPQHF. The CDR3, as DNA: TGTGCCAGCTCTTGGGCGGGACCGAGCAATCAGCCCCAGCATTTT. The full variable domain, in which reference TRBV7-8 and TRBJ1-5 provide the parts outside the CDR3, is GAGVSQSPRYKVAKRGQDVALRCDPISGHVSLFWYQQALGQGPEFLTYFQNEAQLDKSGLPSDRFFAERPEGSVSTLKIQRTQQEDSAVYLCASSWAGPSNQPQHFGDGTRLSIL.

The rearrangement uses TRBV5-1 and TRBJ2-7; a weak D match, TRBD1 (5 bases). V lost 0 bases and J lost 3, with 7 bases in between. The germline gives CDR1 SGHRS, CDR2 YFSETQ. The CDR3 totals 13 residues. This CDR3 is CASSLVDNYEQYF. The CDR3, as DNA: TGCGCCAGCAGCTTGGTGGACAACTACGAGCAGTACTTC.

In this sample, this clone turned up once. This chain uses TRBV5-1 with TRBJ1-4; 7 positions agree with TRBD1. V lost 5 bases and J lost 7; bases outside the gene matches: 5. The length of the CDR3 is 13 residues. Germline V gene sequence: CDR1 SGHRS, CDR2 YFSETQ. The CDR3 nucleotides are TGCGCCAGCAGTCGCGGACAGGCTGAAAAACTGTTTTTT. It codes for CASSRGQAEKLFF.

This sequence joins TRBV11-2 and TRBJ2-1; D not resolved. V was clipped by 2 bases and J by 7 bases, with 15 bases between them. CDR3 size: 15 residues. Germline V gives CDR1 SGHAT, CDR2 FQNNGV. This CDR3 reads CASSLSSSARNEQFF. Here the CDR3 DNA reads TGTGCCAGCAGCTTATCGAGCAGCGCGCGGAATGAGCAGTTCTTC.

V and J are TRBV6-5 and TRBJ2-3; D not resolved. Looked up from germline, CDR1 is MNHEY and CDR2 is SVGAGI. The CDR3 is made up of 12 amino acids. Deletions cut 6 bases from V and 1 base from J, with 5 bases between. In nucleotides, the CDR3 is TGTGCCAGCAGCCTACGCACAGATACGCAGTATTTT. Protein: CASSLRTDTQYF.

V and J are TRBV5-1 and TRBJ2-1, with TRBD2 matching over 10 bases. The CDR3 spans 15 residues. The germline V gene encodes CDR1 SGHRS and CDR2 YFSETQ. With 0 bases clipped from V and 10 bases from J, the junction kept 7 bases outside the gene matches. CDR3 DNA: TGCGCCAGCAGCTTGGGCCCTAGCGGGGGTCGCGAGCAGTTCTTC. Its protein product is CASSLGPSGGREQFF. Based on the CDR3 plus reference TRBV5-1 and TRBJ2-1, the full variable domain is KAGVTQTPRYLIKTRGQQVTLSCSPISGHRSVSWYQQTPGQGLQFLFEYFSETQRNKGNFPGRFSGRQFSNSRSEMNVSTLELGDSALYLCASSLGPSGGREQFFGPGTRLTVL.

J is TRBJ2-5 and V is TRBV5-1; 8 bases line up with TRBD1. Trimming took 0 bases from V and 1 from J; bases not matched to a gene: 2. Per the germline V gene, CDR1 is SGHRS and CDR2 is YFSETQ. CDR3 length equals 15 residues. In nucleotides, the CDR3 is TGCGCCAGCAGCTTGGCAGGGACAGGCCAAGAGACCCAGTACTTC. It is translated as CASSLAGTGQETQYF.

The chain joins TRBV6-1 to TRBJ2-7; TRBD2 matches 7 bases. CDR1 and CDR2 from the germline V gene are MNHNS and SASEGT. V shed 4 bases, J shed 2 bases, and the junction held 11 bases outside the gene matches. The CDR3 is 16 amino acids. The CDR3 DNA reads as TGTGCCAGCAGTGTAAGCGGGACGCCGAGTACCTACGAGCAGTACTTC. It translates to CASSVSGTPSTYEQYF.

This clone was seen more than once but under ten times. This chain uses TRBV7-9 with TRBJ2-3, with TRBD1 matching over 8 bases. The germline V gene has CDR1 SEHNR and CDR2 FQNEAQ (reference sequence). J gave up 4 bases and V 4 bases, and 10 bases lay outside the gene matches. The length of the CDR3 is 16 residues. The DNA for the CDR3 is TGTGCCAGCAGCTCTAGCAGGGGGCGCGATCCAGATACGCAGTATTTT. It yields the protein CASSSSRGRDPDTQYF. Full variable domain (missing parts from reference TRBV7-9 and TRBJ2-3): DTGVSQNPRHKITKRGQNVTFRCDPISEHNRLYWYRQTLGQGPEFLTYFQNEAQLEKSRLLSDRFSAERPKGSFSTLEIQRTEQGDSAMYLCASSSSRGRDPDTQYFGPGTRLTVL.

This clone was observed a single time. J is TRBJ1-5 and V is TRBV28, with D maybe TRBD1 (5 bases). The CDR3 is made up of 15 amino acids. V shed 5 bases and J shed 5 bases, with 16 bases lying between them. In germline, CDR1 is MDHEN, CDR2 SYDVKM. The DNA of the CDR3 is TGTGCCAGCAGTGGGATCGGACACCCGCATCAGCCCCAGCATTTT. Translating gives CASSGIGHPHQPQHF.

This clone was observed a handful of times. V gene TRBV28 combines with J gene TRBJ1-5, with D uncertain. V gave up 4 bases and J gave up 3 bases, with 4 bases separating them. Germline CDR1 MDHEN, CDR2 SYDVKM. The CDR3 length is 12 residues. CDR3 sequence: CASSSFNQPQHF. The DNA for the CDR3 is TGTGCCAGCAGTTCCTTCAATCAGCCCCAGCATTTT.

The rearrangement links TRBV5-8 to TRBJ2-1; D is undetermined. The ends were cut back, 5 bases at V and 9 bases at J, with 9 bases in the middle. The germline V gene has CDR1 SGHTS and CDR2 YDEGEE. The CDR3 spans 11 residues. CDR3 protein: CASRSFGEQFF. The CDR3 region has the DNA TGTGCCAGCAGATCCTTCGGTGAGCAGTTCTTC. Complete variable domain (other parts from reference TRBV5-8 and TRBJ2-1): EAGVTQSPTHLIKTRGQQATLRCSPISGHTSVYWYQQALGLGLQFLLWYDEGEERNRGNFPPRFSGRQFPNYSSELNVNALELEDSALYLCASRSFGEQFFGPGTRLTVL.

In its sample, this clone was seen a few times. The chain uses TRBV25-1 and TRBJ1-5, with D uncertain. This CDR3 spans 14 amino acids. The germline V and J ends were trimmed by 3 bases and 3 bases, with 9 bases remaining between them. Germline-derived CDR1 and CDR2 are MGHDK and SYGVNS. The CDR3 nucleotides are TGTGCCAGCAGTGACCCAGGCCTCAATCAGCCCCAGCATTTT. Amino acid sequence: CASSDPGLNQPQHF.

This clone was observed a handful of times. The V and J genes are TRBV27 and TRBJ1-1, with D possibly being TRBD1 (6 bases). Trimming pared 6 bases from V and 2 bases from J, leaving 10 bases between. The CDR3 consists of 13 residues. Germline V gene data show CDR1 as MNHEY and CDR2 as SMNVEV (reference sequence). This CDR3 reads CASSRDTNTEAFF. Written as DNA, the CDR3 is TGTGCCAGCAGCCGGGACACCAACACTGAAGCTTTCTTT.

V is TRBV5-4 and J is TRBJ2-7, with 8 bases matching TRBD2. The CDR3 is 15 amino acids. Germline CDR1 reads SGHNT; CDR2 reads YYREEE (reference sequence). V gave up 1 base and J gave up 1 base; unmatched junction bases: 4. For the CDR3, the DNA is TGTGCCAGCAGCTTGAAACTAGCGGTGTCCTACGAGCAGTACTTC. This gives the protein CASSLKLAVSYEQYF.

Here the CDR3 reads CASSLRQGPTYEQYF. CDR3 sequence (DNA): TGTGCCAGCAGCTTACGACAAGGCCCTACGTACGAGCAGTACTTC. The V gene is TRBV7-6, the J gene TRBJ2-7; D not certain. This CDR3 spans 15 amino acids. V gave up 2 bases and J gave up 4 bases, with 15 bases separating them. Germline loops: CDR1 SGHVS, CDR2 FNYEAQ.

The chain has TRBV2 and TRBJ2-5, with a possible D match to TRBD1 (6 bases). The DNA end is a closer match to TRBJ2-7, so the J assignment may be wrong. There are 12 residues in the CDR3. Germline loops: CDR1 SNHLY, CDR2 FYNNEI. The CDR3 DNA reads as TGTGCCAGCAGAGCTCAGGGGTACGAGCAGTACTTC. Amino acids: CASRAQGYEQYF.